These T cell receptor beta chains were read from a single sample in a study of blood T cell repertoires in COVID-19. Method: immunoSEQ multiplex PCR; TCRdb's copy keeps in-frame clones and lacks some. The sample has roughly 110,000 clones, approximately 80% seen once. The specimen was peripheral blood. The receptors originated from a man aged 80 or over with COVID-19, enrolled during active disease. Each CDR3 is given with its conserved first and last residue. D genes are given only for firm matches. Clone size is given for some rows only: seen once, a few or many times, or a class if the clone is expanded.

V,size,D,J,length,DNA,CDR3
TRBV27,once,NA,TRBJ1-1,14,TGTGCCAGCAGCCAGGGTACGGTGAACACTGAAGCTTTCTTT,CASSQGTVNTEAFF
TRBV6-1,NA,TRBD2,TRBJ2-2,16,TGTGCCAGCGGTGGACTAGCGGGAGTGGGGACCGGGGAGCTGTTTTTT,CASGGLAGVGTGELFF
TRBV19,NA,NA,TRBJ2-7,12,TGTGCCAGTAGTAACGAGGTTTACGAGCAGTACTTC,CASSNEVYEQYF
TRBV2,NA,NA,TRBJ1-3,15,TGTGCCAGCAGCGTTGACAGGAGCTCTGGAAACACCATATATTTT,CASSVDRSSGNTIYF
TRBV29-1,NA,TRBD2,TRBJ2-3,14,TGCAGCGTGCGGGGTCCCACTAGCGCAGATACGCAGTATTTT,CSVRGPTSADTQYF
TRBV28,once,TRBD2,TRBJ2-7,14,TGTGCCAGCAGGCAAGGGACTAGTATGTACGAGCAGTACTTC,CASRQGTSMYEQYF
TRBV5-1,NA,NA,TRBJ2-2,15,TGCGCCAGCACTCCTTGGGGACAGAACACCGGGGAGCTGTTTTTT,CASTPWGQNTGELFF
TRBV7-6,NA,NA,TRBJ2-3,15,TGTGCCAGCAGCTTTGATATACGGGGGTCAGATACGCAGTATTTT,CASSFDIRGSDTQYF
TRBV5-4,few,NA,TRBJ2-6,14,TGTGCCAGTTTACCGACAGTTGGGGCCAACGTCCTGACTTTC,CASLPTVGANVLTF
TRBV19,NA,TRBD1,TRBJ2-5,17,TGTGCCAGTAGTATCACACGCGGACAGGGGGCTTTGGAGACCCAGTACTTC,CASSITRGQGALETQYF
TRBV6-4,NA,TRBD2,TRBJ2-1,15,TGTGCCAGCAGTGCCTTACTAGCGGGATTTAATGAGCAGTTCTTC,CASSALLAGFNEQFF
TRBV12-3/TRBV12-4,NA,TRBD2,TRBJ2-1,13,TGTGCCAGCAATAGCGGGAGGCAGAATGAGCAGTTCTTC,CASNSGRQNEQFF
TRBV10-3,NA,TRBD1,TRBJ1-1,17,TGTGCCATCAGTGAGGGACAGGTACTGGGTATGAACACTGAAGCTTTCTTT,CAISEGQVLGMNTEAFF
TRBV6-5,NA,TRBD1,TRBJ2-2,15,TGTGCCAGCAGGCCTCGACAGGGGGCGACCGGGGAGCTGTTTTTT,CASRPRQGATGELFF
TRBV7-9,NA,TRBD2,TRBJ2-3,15,TGTGCCAGCAGCTCCGGGACTAGCAACACAGATACGCAGTATTTT,CASSSGTSNTDTQYF
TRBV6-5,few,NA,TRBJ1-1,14,TGTGCCAGCAGCTCCAGGGATATGGACACTGAAGCTTTCTTT,CASSSRDMDTEAFF
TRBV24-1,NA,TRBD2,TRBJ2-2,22,TGTGCCACCAGTGACCCTCCCGCCAGGACTAGCGGAGGGGGGGCGAGGGCCGGGGAGCTGTTTTTT,CATSDPPARTSGGGARAGELFF
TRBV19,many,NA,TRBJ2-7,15,TGTGCCAGTAGTATCAGTTACACAGCCTCCTACGAGCAGTACTTC,CASSISYTASYEQYF
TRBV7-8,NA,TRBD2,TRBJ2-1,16,TGTGCCAGCAGCTTCTTAGGTCGAGCGGGAGGGAATGAGCAGTTCTTC,CASSFLGRAGGNEQFF
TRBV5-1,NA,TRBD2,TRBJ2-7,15,TGCGCCAGCAGCCCACTAGCGGGAGTTTCCTACGAGCAGTACTTC,CASSPLAGVSYEQYF
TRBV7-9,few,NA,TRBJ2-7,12,TGTGCCAGCAGCCCGAGAGTTTACGAGCAGTACTTC,CASSPRVYEQYF
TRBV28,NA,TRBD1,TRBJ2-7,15,TGTGCCAGCAGTCCCCTCGCAGGGGGCGCTTCCGAGCAGTACTTC,CASSPLAGGASEQYF
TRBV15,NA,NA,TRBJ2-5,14,TGTGCCACCAGCAGAGCGGGAGCGGTAGAGACCCAGTACTTC,CATSRAGAVETQYF
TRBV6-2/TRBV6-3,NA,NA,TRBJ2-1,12,TGTGCCAGCAGTCAACAGGGCGATGAGCAGTTCTTC,CASSQQGDEQFF
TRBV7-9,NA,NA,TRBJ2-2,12,TGTGCCAGCACCCGGGACTCCGGGGAGCTGTTTTTT,CASTRDSGELFF
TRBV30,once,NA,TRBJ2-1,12,TGTGCCTGGAGCCCCACAGGGAATGAGCAGTTCTTC,CAWSPTGNEQFF
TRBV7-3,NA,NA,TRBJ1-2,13,TGTGCCAGCAGCTTAAGCCAGGCAGGCGGCTACACCTTC,CASSLSQAGGYTF
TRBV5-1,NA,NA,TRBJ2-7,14,TGCGCCAGCAGCTTGTCGGAGTTCCAAACGCGGCAGTACTTC,CASSLSEFQTRQYF
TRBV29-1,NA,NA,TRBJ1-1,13,TGCAGCGTTGAATCAGGGGTGAACACTGAAGCTTTCTTT,CSVESGVNTEAFF
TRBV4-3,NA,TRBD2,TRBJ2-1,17,TGCGCCAGCAGCGCTTCCTGGGCTAGCGGTTCCTACAATGAGCAGTTCTTC,CASSASWASGSYNEQFF
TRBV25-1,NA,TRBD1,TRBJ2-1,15,TGTGCCAGCAGTGACACCGGGACAGGGGGGAATGAGCAGTTCTTC,CASSDTGTGGNEQFF
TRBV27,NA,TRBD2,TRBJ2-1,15,TGTGCCAGCACCCCCGGCCTAGCGGGTTACAATGAGCAGTTCTTC,CASTPGLAGYNEQFF
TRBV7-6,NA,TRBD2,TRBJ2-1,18,TGTGCCAGCAGCTATTTGGCTAGCGGAGGAGGCTCCTACAATGAGCAGTTCTTC,CASSYLASGGGSYNEQFF
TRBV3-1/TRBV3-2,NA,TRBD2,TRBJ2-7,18,TGTGCCAGCAGCCAAGAAGGTAGCGGGAGGGCCAGGAGCTACGAGCAGTACTTC,CASSQEGSGRARSYEQYF
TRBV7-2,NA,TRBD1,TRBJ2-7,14,TGTGCCAGCAGGATACAGGGGGGCCACTACGAGCAGTACTTC,CASRIQGGHYEQYF
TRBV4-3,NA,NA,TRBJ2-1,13,TGCGCCAGCAGCCAGTTCATCACCGCGGGGCAGTTCTTC,CASSQFITAGQFF
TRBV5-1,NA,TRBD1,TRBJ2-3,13,TGCGCCAGCAGCCAACAGGGGGCAGATACGCAGTATTTT,CASSQQGADTQYF
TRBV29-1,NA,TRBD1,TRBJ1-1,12,TGCAGCGTTGGTACAGGGGAGGAAGAAGCTTTCTTT,CSVGTGEEEAFF
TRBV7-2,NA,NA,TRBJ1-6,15,TGTGCCAGCAGCTTAGGGAGCTCCTATAATTCACCCCTCCACTTT,CASSLGSSYNSPLHF
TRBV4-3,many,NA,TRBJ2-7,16,TGCGCCAGCAGCCCTGCGCATCCACAGGGAACCTACGAGCAGTACTTC,CASSPAHPQGTYEQYF
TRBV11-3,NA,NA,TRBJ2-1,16,TGTGCCAGCAGCTTAAGGTATGGGGGCGTCCACGGTGAGCAGTTCTTC,CASSLRYGGVHGEQFF
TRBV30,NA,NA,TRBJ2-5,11,TGTGCCTGGAGTGTAATCGGGACCCAGTACTTC,CAWSVIGTQYF
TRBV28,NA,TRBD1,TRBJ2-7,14,TGTGCCAGCAGTTTAGCCGGGACAGGCTACGAGCAGTACTTC,CASSLAGTGYEQYF
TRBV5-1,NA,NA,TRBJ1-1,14,TGCGCCAGCAGCTTCACAGGGCTGAACACTGAAGCTTTCTTT,CASSFTGLNTEAFF
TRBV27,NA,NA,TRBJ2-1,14,TGTGCCAGCAGTCCCCTGGGAGTTGCAGATGAGCAGTTCTTC,CASSPLGVADEQFF
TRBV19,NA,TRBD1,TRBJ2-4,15,TGTGCCAGTAGGGGGGACAGGGGGACCAAAAACATTCAGTACTTC,CASRGDRGTKNIQYF
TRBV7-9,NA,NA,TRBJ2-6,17,TGTGCCAGCAGCGGGAGGGGGACGATCACTGGGGCCAACGTCCTGACTTTC,CASSGRGTITGANVLTF
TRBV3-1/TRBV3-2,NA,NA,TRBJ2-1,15,TGTGCCAGCAGCCAAGCTTTGACAGTTTACAATGAGCAGTTCTTC,CASSQALTVYNEQFF
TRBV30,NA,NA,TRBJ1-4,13,TGTGCCTGGAGTTATCTAACTAATGAAAAACTGTTTTTT,CAWSYLTNEKLFF
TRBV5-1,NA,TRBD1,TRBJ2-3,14,TGCGCCAGCAGCTCCCGACAGGGACCAGATACGCAGTATTTT,CASSSRQGPDTQYF
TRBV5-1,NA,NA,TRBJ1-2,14,TGCGCCAGCAGCTTGGCACTCAATAGTATGGGCTACACCTTC,CASSLALNSMGYTF
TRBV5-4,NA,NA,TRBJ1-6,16,TGTGCCAGCAGCCCGATGGACAACTCCTATAATTCACCCCTCCACTTT,CASSPMDNSYNSPLHF
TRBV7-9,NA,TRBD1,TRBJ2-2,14,TGTGCCAACCAGGGGGCGCAGAACACCGGGGAGCTGTTTTTT,CANQGAQNTGELFF
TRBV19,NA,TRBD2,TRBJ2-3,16,TGTGCCACCGGCTACGGACTAGCGGGAGAAGGGGATACGCAGTATTTT,CATGYGLAGEGDTQYF
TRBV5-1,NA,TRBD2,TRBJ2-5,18,TGCGCCAGCAGCCCCGGACTAGCGGGAGGTAGGGGCGTGGAGACCCAGTACTTC,CASSPGLAGGRGVETQYF
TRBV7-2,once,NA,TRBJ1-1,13,TGTGCCAGCAGCTTACAGGGGAACACTGAAGCTTTCTTT,CASSLQGNTEAFF
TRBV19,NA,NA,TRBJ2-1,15,TGTGCCAGTAGTATAGACAATGAGATAGAGAGTGAGCAGTTCTTC,CASSIDNEIESEQFF
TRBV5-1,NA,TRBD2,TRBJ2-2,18,TGCGCCAGCAGTCCCGGGACTAGCGGGAGAACGAACACCGGGGAGCTGTTTTTT,CASSPGTSGRTNTGELFF
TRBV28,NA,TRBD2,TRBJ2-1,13,TGTGCCAGCAGTGCTAGCGGGAGCAATGAGCAGTTCTTC,CASSASGSNEQFF
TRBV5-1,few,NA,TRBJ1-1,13,TGCGCCAGCAGCTTGGCGGTGAACACTGAAGCTTTCTTT,CASSLAVNTEAFF